Listed below are T cell receptor beta chains from one sample, sequenced in a study of blood T cell repertoires in COVID-19. TCRdb's copy holds only in-frame clones and misses some; the assay was immunoSEQ multiplex PCR. Of 150,000 to 200,000 clones listed, roughly 90% are singletons. Material for sequencing was peripheral blood. The receptors derive from a man aged 30-40 years with COVID-19, enrolled during active disease. Each CDR3 is given with its conserved first and last residue. A D gene is named only where the DNA matches it firmly. Clone size is given for some rows only: seen once, a few or many times, or a class if the clone is expanded.

D	V	size	J	DNA	CDR3
-	TRBV2	once	TRBJ1-1	TGTGCCAGCAGGCTGAGGGGGTTGGTGAACACTGAAGCTTTCTTT	CASRLRGLVNTEAFF
-	TRBV19	-	TRBJ1-1	TGTGCCAGCGGTGAGATGAACACTGAAGCTTTCTTT	CASGEMNTEAFF
-	TRBV12-5	-	TRBJ1-1	TGTGCTAGTGACCATTCTAGGGGTACTGAAGCTTTCTTT	CASDHSRGTEAFF
TRBD1	TRBV6-5	-	TRBJ1-6	TGTGCCAGCAGTTACGGGAGTGGACAGGGAAATTCACCCCTCCACTTT	CASSYGSGQGNSPLHF
TRBD1	TRBV19	once	TRBJ1-4	TGTGCCAGTAGTCTGAGGACAGGCGTCAAGGGAAAACTGTTTTTT	CASSLRTGVKGKLFF
TRBD1	TRBV5-1	-	TRBJ2-7	TGCGCCAGCAGCTACTGGACAGGGGGAATGTACGAGCAGTACTTC	CASSYWTGGMYEQYF
TRBD2	TRBV15	-	TRBJ2-7	TGTGCCACCAGACATCATATTGGGACTAGCGGCTACGAGCAGTACTTC	CATRHHIGTSGYEQYF
-	TRBV2	-	TRBJ2-7	TGTGCCAGCAGTCCGGGATTTGGTCGGTCCGAGCAGTACTTC	CASSPGFGRSEQYF
-	TRBV14	once	TRBJ2-5	TGTGCCAGCAGCCAGCGGGTAGAAGAGACCCAGTACTTC	CASSQRVEETQYF
-	TRBV5-1	once	TRBJ2-7	TGCGCCAGCAGCTTGGGACAGTACCACTACGAGCAGTACTTC	CASSLGQYHYEQYF
TRBD1	TRBV6-2/TRBV6-3	-	TRBJ2-5	TGTGCCAGCAGTCAGGGACAGGCGCCTCAAGAGACCCAGTACTTC	CASSQGQAPQETQYF
-	TRBV28	once	TRBJ1-2	TGTGCCAGCAGTCCATTTCGGGAGAACTATGGCTACACCTTC	CASSPFRENYGYTF
TRBD1	TRBV4-1	once	TRBJ2-1	TGCGCCAGCAGCCAAGTCCGGACAGGGAACAATGAGCAGTTCTTC	CASSQVRTGNNEQFF
TRBD2	TRBV5-4	-	TRBJ2-3	TGTGCCAGCAGCTTGGGGCTAGCGGGGGGGTCAGATACGCAGTATTTT	CASSLGLAGGSDTQYF
TRBD2	TRBV11-3	-	TRBJ2-3	TGTGCCAGCAGCTCCGGGACTAGCAATACAGATACGCAGTATTTT	CASSSGTSNTDTQYF
TRBD1	TRBV5-4	-	TRBJ2-4	TGTGCCAGCGGTCAGGGGGCAAACATTCAGTACTTC	CASGQGANIQYF
-	TRBV30	once	TRBJ2-5	TGTGCCTGGAGTACCGACGGCGGGATTGGAGAGACCCAGTACTTC	CAWSTDGGIGETQYF
TRBD1	TRBV6-2/TRBV6-3	-	TRBJ2-7	TGTGCCAGCAGTCAGGACAGGGGTTACGAGCAGTACTTC	CASSQDRGYEQYF
-	TRBV6-2/TRBV6-3	-	TRBJ1-2	TGTGCCAGCAGTCCGCATATACCTCTCCGGGATGCGAACTATGGCTACACCTTC	CASSPHIPLRDANYGYTF
TRBD2	TRBV5-6	-	TRBJ2-1	TGTGCCACAAGAGCGGGAGGGCCGGCGAATGAGCAGTTCTTC	CATRAGGPANEQFF
-	TRBV4-1	once	TRBJ2-7	TGCGCCAGCAGCCTCAGTCTGGAGCAGTACTTC	CASSLSLEQYF
-	TRBV5-1	once	TRBJ1-5	TGCGCCAGCAGCTTGGAAACAGGTAATCAGCCCCAGCATTTT	CASSLETGNQPQHF
-	TRBV5-1	-	TRBJ2-2	TGCGCCAGCAGCTTACCAGGAAACACCGGGGAGCTGTTTTTT	CASSLPGNTGELFF
-	TRBV4-2	-	TRBJ1-2	TGTGCCAGCAGCCAAGATATCAGCGGAGTCTACACCTTC	CASSQDISGVYTF
-	TRBV28	once	TRBJ1-1	TGTGCCAGCAGTTTGATTTCGGGGACTGAAGCTTTCTTT	CASSLISGTEAFF
-	TRBV6-1	-	TRBJ1-6	TGTGCCAGCAGTGAAGGTTACTCCTATAATTCACCCCTCCACTTT	CASSEGYSYNSPLHF
TRBD1	TRBV5-5	-	TRBJ2-7	TGTGCCAGCAGCTGGGGACAGACCTACGAGCAGTACTTC	CASSWGQTYEQYF
-	TRBV29-1	-	TRBJ1-4	TGCAGCGTTAAGCTGGGCGCAACTAATGAAAAACTGTTTTTT	CSVKLGATNEKLFF
-	TRBV18	-	TRBJ1-6	TGTGCCAGCTCACCACAGGCGGTATTTAATTCACCCCTCCACTTT	CASSPQAVFNSPLHF
-	TRBV28	-	TRBJ2-1	TGTGCCAGCAGTCCTAAAGTGAGTGAGCAGTTCTTC	CASSPKVSEQFF
-	TRBV21-1	-	TRBJ2-5	TGTGCCAGCAGCAAAGTCAAGGACAGTACGTATCAAGAGACCCAGTACTTC	CASSKVKDSTYQETQYF
-	TRBV6-2/TRBV6-3	-	TRBJ1-6	TGTGCCAGCAGTTACTCGTGGCCCGCTTCTTCACCCCTCCACTTT	CASSYSWPASSPLHF
-	TRBV6-2/TRBV6-3	once	TRBJ2-7	TGTGCCAGTAGCCGAGGAGACAGCCATAGCTACGAGCAGTACTTC	CASSRGDSHSYEQYF
-	TRBV6-5	-	TRBJ1-2	TGTGCCAGCAGTTATGGCCGGGGGGCGAACTATGGCTACACCTTC	CASSYGRGANYGYTF
TRBD1	TRBV7-2	-	TRBJ2-2	TGTGCCAGCTACCCTAACAGGGACAGATTTTTTCCCGGGGAGCTGTTTTTT	CASYPNRDRFFPGELFF
-	TRBV15	-	TRBJ2-1	TGTGCCACCAGCAGCTCAGCCTACAATGAGCAGTTCTTC	CATSSSAYNEQFF